This TCR beta chain was sequenced during a study of tumor-infiltrating lymphocytes in primary liver carcinoma. Across the study: Patients, male and female, were 30 to 69 years old.

The input was about 500 ng total RNA; TCR beta cDNA was made from it with a constant-region primer. A slightly modified ARM-PCR protocol with three nested multiplex PCR rounds produced these TCR beta libraries. Running around 9 cycles apiece, the first two PCR rounds relied on TRBV1-TRBV30 forward primers together with a C-beta reverse primer. TCRdb re-called the multiplex PCR reads through MiXCR, storing one row per CDR3 protein. This repertoire shows 300,000 to 350,000 distinct CDR3 sequences, roughly 61% found once; its top ten account for about 6%. This CDR3 comprises 14 residues. CDR1 and CDR2 from the germline V gene are SGHAT and FQNNGV. This clonotype was counted once. The junction does not match germline at one end; this may be a read error. RNA was extracted from whole blood without cell sorting, alongside germline DNA.

This clonotype was sampled from a man aged 35-49 years with primary liver carcinoma and hepatitis B virus infection. The rearrangement uses TRBV11-2 and TRBJ2-7; D gene uncertain. Sequenced material: peripheral blood. Here the CDR3 reads CAGSFRPLTYEQYF. CDR3 sequence (DNA): TGTGCCGGCAGCTTCCGACCTTTAACCTACGAGCAGTACTTC.